The 30 T cell receptor beta chains below were found in one sample sequenced in a study of cytomegalovirus exposure and HLA in healthy donors. Amplification used 60 Vbeta primers and 13 Jbeta primers. This table comes from immunoSEQ multiplex PCR, and its TCRdb copy is limited to in-frame clones, with some not included. This sample carries some 130,000 clones, roughly 74% of them seen once, and the ten largest clones take 6% to 8%. The sequencing input was PBMCs. The receptors stem from a male donor in good health and CMV-seronegative.

The V call is TRBV9, the J call TRBJ1-3; 7 bases match TRBD1. The CDR3 spans 17 residues. CDR1 is SGDLS, CDR2 YYNGEE, per germline. V was clipped by 3 bases and J by 0 bases; unmatched bases: 9. The CDR3, as DNA: TGTGCCAGCAGCGCAGGGACAGATAATAACTCTGGAAACACCATATATTTT. Amino acid sequence: CASSAGTDNNSGNTIYF.

CDR3 amino acids: CASSSQTGSYEQYF. The DNA of the CDR3 is TGTGCCAGCTCATCACAGACAGGGTCCTACGAGCAGTACTTC. This sequence joins TRBV18 and TRBJ2-7; 7 bases match TRBD1. The CDR3 runs to 14 residues. V lost 5 bases to trimming and J lost 1 base; unmatched junction nucleotides: 5. Per germline, CDR1 KGHSH and CDR2 LQKENI.

The chain couples TRBV4-3 to TRBJ1-4; D remains ambiguous. The CDR3 runs 13 residues. V was shortened by 0 bases and J by 12 bases, with 11 bases between the two germline ends. Per the germline V gene, CDR1 is LGHNA and CDR2 is YSLEER. CDR3 nucleotides: TGCGCCAGCAGCCAAGATCGATCTAGTCAACTGTTTTTT. Protein sequence: CASSQDRSSQLFF.

This clone was found once. The V gene is TRBV2, the J gene TRBJ1-6; tentative D call: TRBD1 (6 bases). Trimming took 4 bases from V and 17 from J, leaving 15 bases between them. Germline V gene lookup returns CDR1 SNHLY and CDR2 FYNNEI. The CDR3 contains 12 residues. The CDR3 loop reads CASSGQAATFHF. The DNA of the CDR3 is TGTGCCAGCAGTGGACAGGCCGCAACTTTCCACTTT.

V is TRBV11-2 and J is TRBJ2-1, with TRBD2 as a possible D gene (7 bases). CDR1 SGHAT and CDR2 FQNNGV come from the germline V gene. The CDR3 has 15 amino acids. The V and J ends lost 2 bases and 5 bases respectively, with 13 bases between them. CDR3 in DNA: TGTGCCAGCAGCTTATGGGCGGGGGCCGACAATGAGCAGTTCTTC. Protein: CASSLWAGADNEQFF.

This chain links TRBV14 with TRBJ1-1; D gene ambiguous. The CDR3 covers 14 residues. In germline, CDR1 is SGHDN, CDR2 FVKESK. V shed 2 bases and J shed 0 bases, with 7 bases lying between them. The CDR3: CASSQSPLNTEAFF. The CDR3, as DNA: TGTGCCAGCAGCCAAAGCCCTCTGAACACTGAAGCTTTCTTT.

The V and J genes are TRBV28 and TRBJ1-2, with 8 bases that match TRBD1. The ends lost 5 bases at V and 6 bases at J; junction bases unmatched: 32. Germline V CDR1 and CDR2: MDHEN, SYDVKM. The CDR3 totals 22 residues. CDR3 nucleotide sequence: TGTGCCAGCAGTAGCTCGGGGACAGGAGCTTGGGGTTTTGGGGGAAGTCTGGATGGCTACACCTTC. It translates to CASSSSGTGAWGFGGSLDGYTF.

This clone was counted a few times. The CDR3 DNA reads as TGTGCCAGCAGCCAATCGGGACAGGGGGTAAGCGAGCAGTACTTC. Its protein is CASSQSGQGVSEQYF. The rearrangement links TRBV16 to TRBJ2-7; TRBD1 matches at 11 bases. Unmatched junction bases numbered 4, after V lost 0 bases and J lost 6 bases. Germline assignment: CDR1 KGHSY and CDR2 FQNENV. CDR3 length equals 15 residues.

The sample holds one count of this clone. The V call is TRBV13, the J call TRBJ1-1; 8 bases are shared with TRBD1. The CDR3 consists of 16 residues. J lost 11 bases, V lost 5 bases, and 19 bases had no gene match. Germline V gene sequence: CDR1 PRHDT, CDR2 FYEKMQ (reference sequence). The CDR3 reads CASSVRQGATQGIAFF. CDR3 DNA sequence: TGTGCCAGCAGCGTCCGCCAGGGGGCCACCCAAGGGATCGCTTTCTTT.

V gene TRBV5-5 combines with J gene TRBJ2-7, with D uncertain. This CDR3 is 16 amino acids long. Trimming left V 0 bases short and J 0 bases short, with 13 bases between. Looked up from germline, CDR1 is SGHKS and CDR2 is YYEKEE (reference sequence). CDR3 DNA: TGTGCCAGCAGCTTGGCACTGGGCAGGTCCTCCTACGAGCAGTACTTC. Protein: CASSLALGRSSYEQYF. The whole variable domain, remainder taken from reference TRBV5-5 and TRBJ2-7, is DAGVTQSPTHLIKTRGQQVTLRCSPISGHKSVSWYQQVLGQGPQFIFQYYEKEERGRGNFPDRFSARQFPNYSSELNVNALLLGDSALYLCASSLALGRSSYEQYFGPGTRLTVT.

The chain recombines TRBV28 with TRBJ2-7, with 9 bases identical to TRBD2. Trimming took 4 bases from V and 1 from J; bases not matched to a gene: 2. Germline CDR1 reads MDHEN; CDR2 reads SYDVKM. The CDR3 runs to 14 residues. Written as DNA, the CDR3 is TGTGCCAGCAGTTCGACTAGCGGATCCTACGAGCAGTACTTC. It codes for CASSSTSGSYEQYF.

Comment on this clone: The sample holds other DNA sequences that translate to the same CDR3. This chain uses TRBV11-2 with TRBJ2-3; weak D call: TRBD2 (6 bases). The CDR3 is 17 amino acids. CDR1 and CDR2 (germline): SGHAT, FQNNGV. Deletions cut 0 bases from V and 3 bases from J, with 16 bases between. CDR3 nucleotides: TGTGCCAGCAGCTTAGATCAGTGGGGGACTGGGACAGATACGCAGTATTTT. Translating it yields CASSLDQWGTGTDTQYF.

The rearrangement uses TRBV7-2 and TRBJ1-3; 9 nucleotides match TRBD1. The CDR3 covers 15 residues. The junction had 1 base not matched to a gene; V was cut back by 3 bases and J by 1 base. Germline V gives CDR1 SGHTA, CDR2 FQGNSA. The CDR3 spells CASSLDRGSGNTIYF. The CDR3, as DNA: TGTGCCAGCAGCTTGGACAGGGGATCTGGAAACACCATATATTTT.

J is TRBJ1-1 and V is TRBV28; 9 bases are a match to TRBD1. Germline V gene lookup returns CDR1 MDHEN and CDR2 SYDVKM. This CDR3 has 16 residues. V was pared by 3 bases and J by 3 bases, with 8 bases of the junction left unmatched. The CDR3, as DNA: TGTGCCAGCAGTTTCCTTTACAGGGGGCAGGACACTGAAGCTTTCTTT. It specifies CASSFLYRGQDTEAFF.

The sample holds a few counts of this clone. This chain uses TRBV7-2 with TRBJ1-5; D is undetermined. The CDR3 covers 13 residues. With 5 bases removed from V and 7 bases from J, the gap between germline ends came to 12 bases. The germline V gene encodes CDR1 SGHTA and CDR2 FQGNSA. In DNA, the CDR3 is TGTGCCAGCAGCCCCGGACTTACCCAGCCCCAGCATTTT. This encodes CASSPGLTQPQHF.

CDR3 sequence: CASSLPFWPRQGLFYEQYF. The DNA for the CDR3 is TGTGCCAGCAGCTTACCCTTCTGGCCGAGACAGGGCTTATTCTACGAGCAGTACTTC. The chain carries TRBV11-3 and TRBJ2-7; 7 bases align to TRBD1. Germline CDR1 reads SGHNT; CDR2 reads YENEEA. This CDR3 contains 19 residues. The V segment lost 2 bases and the J segment 3 bases; nucleotides outside the gene matches: 19.

This chain joins TRBV5-4 and TRBJ2-1; possibly TRBD1 for D (6 bases). Germline V CDR1 and CDR2: SGHNT, YYREEE (reference sequence). The CDR3 consists of 15 residues. Trimming pared 1 base from V and 5 bases from J, leaving 13 bases between. The CDR3 spells CASSLFQGRHNEQFF. The CDR3 DNA reads as TGTGCCAGCAGCTTGTTTCAGGGGCGTCACAATGAGCAGTTCTTC.

The chain joins TRBV20-1 to TRBJ1-2; D ambiguous. CDR1 is DFQATT and CDR2 is SNEGSKA in the germline V gene (reference sequence). V dropped 0 bases and J dropped 7 bases, with 6 bases sitting between them. The CDR3 runs 11 residues. CDR3: CSARDLAGYTF. The DNA for the CDR3 is TGCAGTGCTAGAGATCTGGCTGGCTACACCTTC.

This chain joins TRBV11-3 and TRBJ2-7; D unresolved. V dropped 5 bases and J dropped 2 bases, with 13 bases sitting between them. The CDR3 has 14 amino acids. Germline CDR1 reads SGHNT; CDR2 reads YENEEA. CDR3 residues: CASSVLGDTYEQYF. CDR3 nucleotide sequence: TGTGCCAGCAGCGTCCTGGGCGATACCTACGAGCAGTACTTC.

V is TRBV5-4 and J is TRBJ2-7; 9 bases are shared with TRBD1. The CDR3 has 15 amino acids. The ends lost 0 bases at V and 6 bases at J; junction bases unmatched: 7. Per the germline V gene, CDR1 is SGHNT and CDR2 is YYREEE (reference sequence). The CDR3 is CASSLGGQGPGEQYF. CDR3 in DNA: TGTGCCAGCAGCTTGGGTGGACAGGGGCCGGGCGAGCAGTACTTC.

This clone was counted a few times. This chain joins TRBV4-3 and TRBJ2-7; a weak D match, TRBD1 (6 bases). The CDR3 covers 15 residues. Germline V gene data show CDR1 as LGHNA and CDR2 as YSLEER. With 1 base removed from V and 3 bases from J, the gap between germline ends came to 13 bases. This CDR3 reads CASSQGTGFLYEQYF. The CDR3 region has the DNA TGCGCCAGCAGCCAAGGCACAGGGTTTCTCTACGAGCAGTACTTC.

The CDR3 sequence: CASSLRSMGTGTDTQYF. The CDR3 DNA reads TGTGCCAGCAGCTTAAGGTCTATGGGGACAGGCACAGATACGCAGTATTTT. V is TRBV7-3 and J is TRBJ2-3; 7 nucleotides line up with TRBD1. V gave up 1 base and J gave up 1 base; unmatched junction bases: 8. This CDR3 is built from 17 residues. Germline CDR1 reads SGHTA; CDR2 reads FQGTGA.

This chain connects TRBV7-6 to TRBJ1-1; 8 positions match TRBD1. This CDR3 contains 13 residues. The junction had 3 bases not matched to a gene; V was cut back by 5 bases and J by 4 bases. The V gene's germline CDR1 is SGHVS and CDR2 FNYEAQ. DNA of the CDR3: TGTGCCAGCAGCATCACAGGGGGCACTGAAGCTTTCTTT. This encodes CASSITGGTEAFF.

This chain uses TRBV13 with TRBJ2-7; a weak D match, TRBD1 (6 bases). Germline CDR1 is PRHDT and CDR2 is FYEKMQ (reference sequence). The CDR3 contains 15 residues. Deletions cut 4 bases from V and 3 bases from J, with 16 bases between. The CDR3 nucleotides are TGTGCCAGCAGCTCAATACAGGGAAAAGACTACGAGCAGTACTTC. This codes for CASSSIQGKDYEQYF.

Points on this clone: One end of the junction fails to match germline, which may point to a read error. The chain uses TRBV11-2 and TRBJ2-2; 9 nucleotides line up with TRBD1. This CDR3 is 16 amino acids long. Germline V gives CDR1 SGHAT, CDR2 FQNNGV. The CDR3 nucleotides read TGTGCCAGCAGATTATACGGGGACAGGGTCACCGGGGAGCTGCTTTTT. Protein: CASRLYGDRVTGELLF.

The chain joins TRBV6-5 to TRBJ1-2; TRBD1 is a possible D gene (6 bases). V was trimmed by 8 bases and J by 8 bases, leaving 15 bases between them. The CDR3 loop spans 12 amino acids. Germline V gives CDR1 MNHEY, CDR2 SVGAGI. CDR3 in amino acids: CASGITGRGYTF. CDR3 sequence (DNA): TGTGCCAGCGGAATTACAGGGCGAGGCTACACCTTC.

The V and J genes are TRBV18 and TRBJ2-1; 7 nucleotides align to TRBD2. The CDR3 totals 16 residues. With V trimmed by 1 base and J by 4 bases, 7 bases remained unmatched. The germline CDR1 and CDR2 sequences are KGHSH and LQKENI. This CDR3 reads CASSPQPSGTYNEQFF. The CDR3 bases are TGTGCCAGCTCACCACAACCTAGCGGAACATACAATGAGCAGTTCTTC.

This clone was detected a few times. The chain has TRBV6-1 and TRBJ2-5, with 11 bases that match TRBD2. Germline-derived CDR1 and CDR2 are MNHNS and SASEGT. The trim removed 4 bases at V and 5 bases at J, leaving 15 bases unmatched. This CDR3 contains 18 residues. CDR3: CASSAPTSGVFSLETQYF. In DNA, the CDR3 is TGTGCCAGCAGTGCCCCGACTAGCGGGGTCTTCTCATTGGAGACCCAGTACTTC.

The rearrangement uses TRBV6-5 and TRBJ2-7, with D unclear. The germline V gene has CDR1 MNHEY and CDR2 SVGAGI. V gave up 7 bases and J gave up 3 bases, with 7 bases separating them. The CDR3 runs 11 residues. CDR3 nucleotides: TGTGCCAGCACCAGCGACTACGAGCAGTACTTC. Translated, it gives CASTSDYEQYF.

The chain uses TRBV7-9 and TRBJ1-4, with D hard to call. Germline lookup yields CDR1 SEHNR and CDR2 FQNEAQ (reference sequence). This CDR3 region has 15 residues. The V end lost 1 base, the J end lost 7 bases, and 13 bases lay between the germline ends. The CDR3, as DNA: TGTGCCAGCAGCTTAGGGCGGGGTTTGAGTGAAAAACTGTTTTTT. Protein sequence: CASSLGRGLSEKLFF.